Each of the 28 T cell receptor beta chains below was sequenced from the same sample in a study of regulatory T cells in long-lasting Graves disease. The time point denotes: persistent/refractory GD, antithyroid drugs over 5 years with positive TRAb. Isolated PBMC RNA provided the starting material for the TCR library. Combining iRepertoire HTBI primers with Arm-PCR of CDR3 regions, the authors built TCR beta libraries. In TCRdb, the multiplex PCR reads were re-called with MiXCR into one record per CDR3 protein. The sample lists 300,000 to 400,000 distinct CDR3 sequences, 15% to 20% occurring once. The sequencing here drew on peripheral blood mononuclear cells (PBMCs), taken when the disease was refractory, from a patient treated with antithyroid drugs. These receptor sequences come from a female donor with Graves disease.

This clonotype occurred a few times. The CDR3 is CSARDPALAKNIQYF. Written as DNA, the CDR3 is TGCAGTGCTAGAGATCCGGCCTTAGCCAAAAACATTCAGTACTTC. This chain links TRBV20-1 with TRBJ2-4; D not resolved. The CDR3 contains 15 residues. V was trimmed by 0 bases and J by 0 bases, leaving 9 bases between them. The germline V gene encodes CDR1 DFQATT and CDR2 SNEGSKA (reference sequence).

This chain uses TRBV6-1 with TRBJ1-2; maybe TRBD1 (5 bases). The CDR3 runs 12 residues. Germline-derived CDR1 and CDR2 are MNHNS and SASEGT. Between the trimmed V and J ends, which lost 6 bases and 3 bases, there was a span of 8 bases. The CDR3 DNA follows: TGTGCCAGCAGACAACAGGACTATGGCTACACCTTC. It yields the protein CASRQQDYGYTF.

This clonotype was observed many times. J is TRBJ2-5 and V is TRBV5-6; a weak D match, TRBD1 (6 bases). Trimming removed 0 bases from V and 6 bases from J, with 12 bases in between. The V gene's germline CDR1 is SGHDT and CDR2 YYEEEE. This CDR3 region has 14 residues. In DNA, the CDR3 is TGTGCCAGCAGCTTGGGGGTGGGGGCGAAGACCCAGTACTTC. It is translated as CASSLGVGAKTQYF. The full variable domain, in which reference TRBV5-6 and TRBJ2-5 provide the parts outside the CDR3, is DAGVTQSPTHLIKTRGQQVTLRCSPKSGHDTVSWYQQALGQGPQFIFQYYEEEERQRGNFPDRFSGHQFPNYSSELNVNALLLGDSALYLCASSLGVGAKTQYFGPGTRLLVL.

This chain uses TRBV30 with TRBJ1-2; no clear D. Trimming left V 0 bases short and J 8 bases short, with 16 bases between. The CDR3 sequence is 14 residues long. Germline CDR1 and CDR2: GTSNPN and SVGIG (reference sequence). The CDR3 loop is CAWSVSGLGLGYTF. The CDR3 nucleotides read TGTGCCTGGAGTGTAAGTGGCCTCGGGCTCGGCTACACCTTC.

The gene calls are TRBV3-1 and TRBJ1-6; D remains ambiguous. The length of the CDR3 is 14 residues. The V end was cut by 4 bases, the J end by 10 bases, with 14 bases between. In germline, CDR1 is LGHDT, CDR2 YNNKEL (reference sequence). CDR3 protein: CASSPGWIKSPLHF. The CDR3 coding sequence is TGTGCCAGCAGCCCCGGTTGGATCAAGTCACCCCTCCACTTT.

This clonotype has ten or more counts. V and J are TRBV7-9 and TRBJ1-2; D is uncertain. Germline CDR1 is SEHNR and CDR2 is FQNEAQ (reference sequence). Trimming removed 3 bases from V and 4 bases from J, with 18 bases in between. The CDR3 consists of 16 residues. Here the CDR3 DNA reads TGTGCCAGCAGCTTCACACGGCCCCCAGGCGGCTATGGCTACACCTTC. Translated: CASSFTRPPGGYGYTF.

Remarks on this clonotype: Just one base apart from a much larger clone, this may be a read error. The CDR3: CASSYSGRGPCEQYF. Written as DNA, the CDR3 is TGTGCCAGCAGTTACTCGGGTAGGGGGCCCTGCGAGCAGTACTTC. J is TRBJ2-7 and V is TRBV6-5; TRBD1 matches 7 bases. The CDR3 is 15 residues long. The germline gives CDR1 MNHEY, CDR2 SVGAGI. Trimming at V came to 0 bases and at J to 6 bases, leaving 8 bases not matched to a gene.

This chain uses TRBV6-5 with TRBJ2-7, with no clear D. Germline loops: CDR1 MNHEY, CDR2 SVGAGI. The CDR3 is 15 residues long. The V end lost 0 bases, the J end lost 4 bases, and 13 bases lay between the germline ends. The CDR3 DNA sequence: TGTGCCAGCAGTTACTCGAGATCTTGGGGTTACGAGCAGTACTTC. This gives the protein CASSYSRSWGYEQYF.

This clonotype was counted many times. This chain joins TRBV2 and TRBJ2-7, with D perhaps matching TRBD2 (5 bases). Germline V gives CDR1 SNHLY, CDR2 FYNNEI. CDR3 size: 12 residues. V lost 6 bases and J lost 2, with 8 bases in between. The CDR3 nucleotides read TGTGCCAGCAGACTCGGGGCCTACGAGCAGTACTTC. This gives the protein CASRLGAYEQYF.

This clonotype was found many times. The V gene is TRBV6-5, the J gene TRBJ2-5; TRBD2 matches at 11 bases. CDR1 and CDR2 (germline): MNHEY, SVGAGI. The CDR3 contains 16 residues. V was clipped by 2 bases and J by 1 base; unmatched bases: 3. Written as DNA, the CDR3 is TGTGCCAGCAGTTACGTTAGCGGGAGGGCCCAAGAGACCCAGTACTTC. Encoded protein: CASSYVSGRAQETQYF.

This sequence joins TRBV6-1 and TRBJ2-7, with D maybe TRBD2 (6 bases). Germline CDR1 MNHNS, CDR2 SASEGT. The CDR3 has 16 amino acids. Deletions cut 3 bases from V and 3 bases from J, with 18 bases between. The CDR3 loop is CASSEMWRGPGYEQYF. The CDR3 DNA reads TGTGCCAGCAGTGAGATGTGGCGGGGACCGGGCTACGAGCAGTACTTC.

The V gene is TRBV20-1, the J gene TRBJ2-7, with 13 bases lining up with TRBD2. This CDR3 comprises 15 residues. The J segment lost 2 bases and the V segment lost 6 bases, leaving 7 bases of the junction unmatched. CDR1 is DFQATT, CDR2 SNEGSKA, per germline (reference sequence). The CDR3 region is CSANMGTSGTYEQYF. The CDR3 DNA reads TGCAGTGCCAATATGGGGACTAGCGGGACCTACGAGCAGTACTTC.

This sequence joins TRBV20-1 and TRBJ1-1, with D possibly being TRBD1 (6 bases). The germline CDR1 and CDR2 sequences are DFQATT and SNEGSKA (reference sequence). Trimming removed 6 bases at V and 7 bases at J, with 18 bases between. This CDR3 spans 13 amino acids. The CDR3 is CSAPEGGLIEAFF. The CDR3 nucleotides are TGCAGTGCCCCCGAAGGGGGGTTGATTGAAGCTTTCTTT.

The rearrangement joins TRBV5-5 to TRBJ1-2, with TRBD1 matching over 10 bases. The CDR3 has 14 amino acids. The J segment lost 6 bases and the V segment lost 3 bases, leaving 5 bases of the junction unmatched. The germline CDR1 and CDR2 sequences are SGHKS and YYEKEE (reference sequence). In DNA form, the CDR3 reads TGTGCCAGCAGCTATCTCGGACAGGGGGATGGCTACACCTTC. It encodes CASSYLGQGDGYTF.

The sample holds a few counts of this clonotype. The chain couples TRBV3-1 to TRBJ2-7; D might be TRBD1 (6 bases). Germline CDR1 LGHDT, CDR2 YNNKEL (reference sequence). V lost 1 base and J lost 2, with 9 bases in between. CDR3 length: 14 amino acids. CDR3 DNA: TGTGCCAGCAGCCAAGGACAGGTCACCTACGAGCAGTACTTC. It encodes CASSQGQVTYEQYF.

This clonotype was detected only a few times. The V gene is TRBV7-2, the J gene TRBJ1-3; possible D gene TRBD1, 6 bases. The CDR3 has 16 residues. In germline, CDR1 is SGHTA, CDR2 FQGNSA. Trimming shortened V by 1 base and J by 0 bases, and 10 bases separated the two germline ends. The CDR3 loop is CASSLVGTNSGNTIYF. DNA for the CDR3: TGTGCCAGCAGCTTAGTAGGGACAAACTCTGGAAACACCATATATTTT.

This clonotype was recorded at least ten times. V gene TRBV11-2 combines with J gene TRBJ1-4, with a tentative D call TRBD1 (6 bases). With 1 base removed from V and 5 bases from J, the gap between germline ends came to 11 bases. The CDR3 sequence is 15 residues long. The germline V gene has CDR1 SGHAT and CDR2 FQNNGV. The CDR3 DNA follows: TGTGCCAGCAGCTTAGGAGGGACACTAAATGAAAAACTGTTTTTT. Protein sequence: CASSLGGTLNEKLFF. Drawing the rest from reference TRBV11-2 and TRBJ1-4, the complete variable domain is EAGVAQSPRYKIIEKRQSVAFWCNPISGHATLYWYQQILGQGPKLLIQFQNNGVVDDSQLPKDRFSAERLKGVDSTLKIQPAKLEDSAVYLCASSLGGTLNEKLFFGSGTQLSVL.

The rearrangement joins TRBV9 to TRBJ2-7; perhaps D is TRBD1 or TRBD2 (5 bases each). This CDR3 comprises 13 residues. The V gene lost 4 bases and the J gene lost 4 bases, with 12 bases spanning the gap. Germline V CDR1 and CDR2: SGDLS, YYNGEE. CDR3 sequence reads: CASSLIGGYEQYF. As DNA, the CDR3 is TGTGCCAGCAGCCTCATTGGGGGATACGAGCAGTACTTC.

The CDR3 loop reads CSARTLLQTSLLRDEQFF. CDR3 bases: TGCAGTGCTAGAACCCTTCTGCAGACTAGCTTACTCAGGGATGAGCAGTTCTTC. The chain uses TRBV20-1 and TRBJ2-1; 7 bases are a match to TRBD2. Germline-derived CDR1 and CDR2 are DFQATT and SNEGSKA (reference sequence). After removal of 2 bases from V and 8 bases from J, the junction contained 21 bases not matched to a gene. The CDR3 length is 18 residues.

This clonotype was seen many times. The gene calls are TRBV7-3 and TRBJ2-7; the D call may be TRBD1 or TRBD2 (5 bases each). The V gene lost 1 base and the J gene lost 5 bases, with 12 bases spanning the gap. CDR1 is SGHTA, CDR2 FQGTGA, per germline. This CDR3 has 14 amino acids. The CDR3 sequence is CASSLMGVFDEQYF. In nucleotides, the CDR3 is TGTGCCAGCAGCTTAATGGGGGTGTTCGACGAGCAGTACTTC.

As concerns this clonotype: Just one base apart from a much larger clone, this may be a read error. This sequence joins TRBV12-3 or TRBV12-4 and TRBJ1-5, with 8 bases fitting TRBD1. This CDR3 is built from 15 residues. The CDR3 loop is CAGSLRTGSNQPQHF. The DNA for the CDR3 is TGTGCCGGCAGTCTACGGACAGGGAGTAATCAGCCCCAGCATTTT.

In its sample, this clonotype was seen many times. CDR3 sequence: CASSWPPQETQYF. The CDR3 bases are TGTGCCAGCAGTTGGCCCCCTCAAGAGACCCAGTACTTC. V gene TRBV27 combines with J gene TRBJ2-5; no definite D call. The CDR3 extends over 13 amino acids. V was shortened by 4 bases and J by 2 bases, with 8 bases between the two germline ends. CDR1 and CDR2 from the germline V gene are MNHEY and SMNVEV (reference sequence).

In its sample, this clonotype was seen a few times. A read error may be the cause here, since a much bigger clone is one base away. The chain is built from TRBV12-3 or TRBV12-4 and TRBJ2-5; D is unresolved. The V and J ends lost 5 bases and 9 bases respectively, with 13 bases between them. The CDR3 totals 12 residues. CDR3 residues: CASSMESSPQYF. The CDR3 DNA follows: TGTGCCAGCAGTATGGAGTCGAGCCCCCAGTACTTC.

This clonotype was observed a few times. The chain employs TRBV15 and TRBJ2-2; 8 positions match TRBD2. With V trimmed by 0 bases and J by 1 base, 4 bases remained unmatched. Germline lookup yields CDR1 LNHNV and CDR2 YYDKDF (reference sequence). This CDR3 region has 17 residues. In DNA form, the CDR3 reads TGTGCCACCAGCAGAGATAACAGCGGGAGGAACACCGGGGAGCTGTTTTTT. Its protein is CATSRDNSGRNTGELFF.

This clonotype turned up a few times. A much bigger clone sits one base away, suggesting this may be a read error. This chain links TRBV6-1 with TRBJ2-5; 7 nucleotides agree with TRBD1. CDR3 length: 14 amino acids. The germline CDR1 and CDR2 sequences are MNHNS and SASEGT. The CDR3, as DNA: TGTGCCGGCAGTTGGGACAGCTTAACCGGGACCCAGTACTTC. Its protein product is CAGSWDSLTGTQYF.

This clonotype was seen repeatedly, ten times or more. The chain links TRBV20-1 to TRBJ1-4; 8 nucleotides line up with TRBD1. CDR1 is DFQATT and CDR2 is SNEGSKA in the germline V gene (reference sequence). Trimming removed 2 bases from V and 6 bases from J; junction bases left unmatched: 5. The CDR3 spans 14 residues. The DNA of the CDR3 is TGCAGTGCTAGATCGTTACAGGGGGATGAAAAACTGTTTTTT. Its translation is CSARSLQGDEKLFF.

This clonotype was recorded at least ten times. CDR3 sequence (DNA): TGTGCCAGCAGTTACTCCATGGGGCCGTACTATGGCTACACCTTC. Protein sequence: CASSYSMGPYYGYTF. The chain uses TRBV6-2 or TRBV6-3 and TRBJ1-2; TRBD1 might be the D (5 bases). The length of the CDR3 is 15 residues. Trimming left V 0 bases short and J 3 bases short, with 11 bases between. The germline gives CDR1 MNHEY, CDR2 SVGEGT.

This clonotype came up many times. The gene calls are TRBV5-1 and TRBJ1-1; D remains ambiguous. V lost 1 base to trimming and J lost 5 bases, with 9 bases between them. The CDR3 has 13 amino acids. The germline V gene has CDR1 SGHRS and CDR2 YFSETQ. The CDR3 DNA reads TGCGCCAGCAGCTTGAACGGTGGGACTGAAGCTTTCTTT. Its protein product is CASSLNGGTEAFF.